The rows below give T cell receptor beta chains drawn from one sample of a study of cytomegalovirus exposure and HLA in healthy donors. The repertoire was sequenced with immunoSEQ multiplex PCR; TCRdb's copy has only in-frame clones and lacks some. Its clone listing holds about 90,000 clones. The sequenced material came from PBMCs. The receptor source for this set is a woman in her 30s in good health and CMV-seronegative. CDR3s include the opening cysteine and the closing phenylalanine or tryptophan. D genes are given only for firm matches.

>TRBJ1-6|TRBV9|NA
TGTGCCAGCAGCCCCCCAGGGGACTCCTATAATTCACCCCTCCACTTT
CASSPPGDSYNSPLHF
>TRBJ2-7|TRBV5-4|NA
TGTGCCAGCAAGGCCGCAGGGGCGAGCGAGCAGTACTTC
CASKAAGASEQYF
>TRBJ2-6|TRBV4-2|NA
TGTGCCAGCAGCCCCCCGGCGGGGACCTCTGGGGCCAACGTCCTGACTTTC
CASSPPAGTSGANVLTF
>TRBJ2-7|TRBV7-9|NA
TGTGCCAGCAGCTTTCCCAGGGACACTTACGAGCAGTACTTC
CASSFPRDTYEQYF
>TRBJ2-2|TRBV19|TRBD2
TGTGCCAGTAGCATAGCGGGAGATTCCGGGGAGCTGTTTTTT
CASSIAGDSGELFF
>TRBJ2-7|TRBV5-5|NA
TGTGCCAGCAGCTACCGGACACTCTACGAGCAGTACTTC
CASSYRTLYEQYF
>TRBJ1-1|TRBV27|NA
TGTGCCAGCAGTTTAATGGGCAGCAACACTGAAGCTTTCTTT
CASSLMGSNTEAFF
>TRBJ1-5|TRBV5-4|NA
TGTGCCAGCAGCTTGGGAGGAGGCAATCAGCCCCAGCATTTT
CASSLGGGNQPQHF
>TRBJ2-5|TRBV9|NA
TGTGCCAGCAGCGTAACGGACTTACTTCAAGAGACCCAGTACTTC
CASSVTDLLQETQYF
>TRBJ1-2|TRBV28|NA
TGTGCCAGCAGTTTGGCTGGGGGCATCTATGGCTACACCTTC
CASSLAGGIYGYTF
>TRBJ1-1|TRBV7-9|TRBD1
TGTGCCAGCAGTTTGGCCCGGACAGGCCAGAACACTGAAGCTTTCTTT
CASSLARTGQNTEAFF
>TRBJ1-2|TRBV4-1|TRBD1
TGCGCCAGCAGCCAAGACGAGGCAGGGGGCCCCTATGGCTACACCTTC
CASSQDEAGGPYGYTF
>TRBJ2-5|TRBV5-6|TRBD2
TGTGCCAGCAGCCACCCGGGGGGGGAGGTTGGAGAGACCCAGTACTTC
CASSHPGGEVGETQYF
>TRBJ1-2|TRBV7-2|TRBD1
TGTGCCAGCAGCTTAGCCGGGACAGTCAACTATGGCTACACCTTC
CASSLAGTVNYGYTF
>TRBJ2-7|TRBV2|TRBD1
TGTGCCAGCAGGGACGGACAGGAAGGAGACTACGAGCAGTACTTC
CASRDGQEGDYEQYF
>TRBJ1-1|TRBV28|NA
TGTGCCAGCAGTTTGGGGTGGGGCAGGTCCTTT
CASSLGWGRSF
>TRBJ2-6|TRBV19|TRBD1
TGTGCCAGTAGTAAGGGACAGGGATTCTCTGGGGCCAACGTCCTGACTTTC
CASSKGQGFSGANVLTF
>TRBJ2-7|TRBV11-2|TRBD2
TGTGCCAGCAGCTTGACTAGCGGGAGAGCCTACGAGCAGTACTTC
CASSLTSGRAYEQYF
>TRBJ1-3|TRBV6-5|TRBD1
TGTGCCAGCAGCTTAACCGGGACAGGGGGAAACACCATATATTTT
CASSLTGTGGNTIYF
>TRBJ1-1|TRBV7-8|TRBD1
TGTGCCAGCAGCCGAAGGACAGGGGCTAATGAAGCTTTCTTT
CASSRRTGANEAFF
>TRBJ2-3|TRBV5-1|TRBD2
TGCGCCAGCAGCGGTCAACAGCGGGGGGCCTATACAGATACGCAGTATTTT
CASSGQQRGAYTDTQYF
>TRBJ1-4|TRBV4-1|TRBD1
TGCGCCAGCAGCCAGGGACAGGGGAATGAAAAACTGTTTTTT
CASSQGQGNEKLFF
>TRBJ2-5|TRBV10-3|TRBD2
TGTGCCATCAGTGTCGGCGGGAGTGCGGAGACCCAGTACTTC
CAISVGGSAETQYF
>TRBJ2-7|TRBV5-4|NA
TGTGCCAGCAGCCGAGAGGGGGATCGGTACGAGCAGTACTTC
CASSREGDRYEQYF
>TRBJ2-3|TRBV6-1|NA
TGTGCCAGCAGTACAGCGGACGGAGATACGCAGTATTTT
CASSTADGDTQYF
>TRBJ2-7|TRBV4-1|NA
TGCGCCAGCAGCCAAGGAGGGTACGAGCAGTACTTC
CASSQGGYEQYF
>TRBJ1-3|TRBV5-1|TRBD1
TGCGCCAGCAGCTTGGCCGGGACAGAACAGCTCTGGGGAAACACCATATATTTT
CASSLAGTEQLWGNTIYF
>TRBJ2-5|TRBV6-1|NA
TGTGCCAGCAGCAAAAGTGGGGGCGTGGAGACCCAGTACTTC
CASSKSGGVETQYF
>TRBJ1-1|TRBV6-6|TRBD1
TGTGCCAGCAGGCCGAGGGACAGTATGAACACTGAAGCTTTCTTT
CASRPRDSMNTEAFF
>TRBJ1-1|TRBV28|TRBD1
TGTGCCAGCAGTTCTATCAGGGGGAGAGGGTCGGACACTGAAGCTTTCTTT
CASSSIRGRGSDTEAFF
>TRBJ1-4|TRBV28|NA
TGTGCCAGCAGTTTACGCGGCGGTGGGGAAAAACTGTTTTTT
CASSLRGGGEKLFF
>TRBJ2-2|TRBV6-6|NA
TGTGCCAGCAGTTACGGCTTTGGCGGGGAGCTGTTTTTT
CASSYGFGGELFF
>TRBJ1-5|TRBV10-3|TRBD1
TGTGCCATCAGTGGAACAGGGGGCGATCAGCCCCAGCATTTT
CAISGTGGDQPQHF
>TRBJ1-5|TRBV5-8|NA
TGTGCCAGCAGCTCCAGGGGACGCAATCAGCCCCAGCATTTT
CASSSRGRNQPQHF
>TRBJ2-1|TRBV12-5|NA
TGTGCTAGTGGTGACTTAAGGGGCTTTCAAGGCGAGCAGTTCTTC
CASGDLRGFQGEQFF
>TRBJ1-5|TRBV27|NA
TGTGCCAGCACCCCGGGCGGGGATCAGCCCCAGCATTTT
CASTPGGDQPQHF
>TRBJ2-1|TRBV11-2|TRBD1
TGTGCCAGCAGCATCGACAGGGTGATTGAGCAGTTCTTC
CASSIDRVIEQFF
>TRBJ2-2|TRBV2|NA
TGTGCCAGCAGTGTTTGGACACCTAACACCGGGGAGCTGTTTTTT
CASSVWTPNTGELFF
>TRBJ2-1|TRBV29-1|TRBD2
TGCAGCGCTGCCGGGACTAGCGGGAGTAATGAGCAGTTCTTC
CSAAGTSGSNEQFF
>TRBJ1-3|TRBV7-2|NA
TGTGCCAGCAGCCCAGGGGGAAACACCATATATTTT
CASSPGGNTIYF
>TRBJ1-2|TRBV28|TRBD1
TGTGCCAGCAGGCCGGGACAGGGATTCTATGGCTACACCTTC
CASRPGQGFYGYTF
>TRBJ2-1|TRBV12-5|TRBD2
TGTGCTAGTGGACCCGGACTAGCGGGAGCCAATGAGCAGTTCTTC
CASGPGLAGANEQFF
>TRBJ1-4|TRBV6-1|NA
TGTGCCAGCATGCGAGACGGGTACTCGGAAAAACTGTTTTTT
CASMRDGYSEKLFF